Presented here are 27 T cell receptor beta chains from one specimen sequenced in a study of breast tumors, draining lymph nodes, adjacent tissues. One entry per CDR3 protein, called by TCRdb with MiXCR from the multiplex PCR reads. Of over 10,000 distinct CDR3 sequences listed, 60% to 75% are singletons. The material sequenced was tumor-adjacent breast tissue. Every receptor here comes from a female donor with breast cancer. Some clones in this sample may be carry-over from other donors' samples.

The CDR3 here is CASSLGNSGSSDTQYF. CDR3 in DNA: TGTGCCAGCAGCTTAGGTAATAGCGGGAGCTCAGATACGCAGTATTTT. The chain couples TRBV7-8 to TRBJ2-3; 9 nucleotides line up with TRBD2. Unmatched junction bases numbered 6, after V lost 1 base and J lost 4 bases. This CDR3 comprises 16 residues. The germline CDR1 and CDR2 sequences are SGHVS and FQNEAQ. Complete variable domain (other parts from reference TRBV7-8 and TRBJ2-3): GAGVSQSPRYKVAKRGQDVALRCDPISGHVSLFWYQQALGQGPEFLTYFQNEAQLDKSGLPSDRFFAERPEGSVSTLKIQRTQQEDSAVYLCASSLGNSGSSDTQYFGPGTRLTVL.

The rearrangement joins TRBV5-1 to TRBJ2-2; 8 nucleotides line up with TRBD2. The CDR3 loop spans 15 amino acids. Germline lookup yields CDR1 SGHRS and CDR2 YFSETQ. Trimming removed 6 bases from V and 4 bases from J; junction bases left unmatched: 8. CDR3 nucleotides: TGCGCCAGCAAGAGCGGGACTAGTGGCACCGGGGAGCTGTTTTTT. Its translation is CASKSGTSGTGELFF.

In its sample, this clonotype was seen once. V gene TRBV7-8 combines with J gene TRBJ2-7; 13 positions match TRBD2. V lost 5 bases to trimming and J lost 7 bases; unmatched junction nucleotides: 5. The CDR3 runs 14 residues. The germline CDR1 and CDR2 sequences are SGHVS and FQNEAQ. CDR3 sequence reads: CASSQGLAGWEQYF. The CDR3 region has the DNA TGTGCCAGCAGCCAGGGACTAGCGGGATGGGAGCAGTACTTC.

This clonotype was recorded at least ten times. The DNA of the CDR3 is TGTGCCAGCAGCTTGGGTGCAGATTACACCGGGGAGCTGTTTTTT. It is translated as CASSLGADYTGELFF. The rearrangement links TRBV5-6 to TRBJ2-2; D unresolved. CDR1 SGHDT and CDR2 YYEEEE come from the germline V gene. V dropped 0 bases and J dropped 3 bases, with 9 bases sitting between them. This CDR3 is 15 amino acids long.

The chain recombines TRBV12-3 or TRBV12-4 with TRBJ2-3; 11 bases are a match to TRBD2. This CDR3 comprises 15 residues. J was trimmed by 5 bases and V by 6 bases; bases with no gene match: 7. The CDR3 protein is CASSLSGRAVDTQYF. The CDR3, as DNA: TGTGCCAGCAGCCTTAGCGGGAGGGCGGTAGATACGCAGTATTTT.

J is TRBJ2-3 and V is TRBV5-1; 7 bases align to TRBD1. The J segment lost 2 bases and the V segment lost 4 bases, leaving 7 bases of the junction unmatched. CDR1 and CDR2 (germline): SGHRS, YFSETQ. The CDR3 is 15 amino acids. CDR3 protein: CASSPDRIFTDTQYF. Here the CDR3 DNA reads TGCGCCAGCAGCCCGGACAGGATTTTCACAGATACGCAGTATTTT.

CDR3 sequence (DNA): TGTGCCAGCAGCTTGAGGGGGGGGCTAGGCGATTCACCCCTCCACTTT. Protein product: CASSLRGGLGDSPLHF. The gene calls are TRBV5-4 and TRBJ1-6; weak D call: TRBD1 (6 bases). The CDR3 consists of 16 residues. CDR1 and CDR2 from the germline V gene are SGHNT and YYREEE (reference sequence). V gave up 1 base and J gave up 8 bases, with 16 bases separating them.

This clonotype appeared a single time. The genes are TRBV6-5 and TRBJ2-5; TRBD1 agrees at 10 bases. The CDR3 runs 15 residues. V shed 5 bases, J shed 5 bases, and the junction held 8 bases outside the gene matches. From germline, CDR1 is MNHEY and CDR2 SVGAGI. The CDR3 bases are TGTGCCAGCAGTCCCCGGGACAGGGGTCTTGAGACCCAGTACTTC. It encodes CASSPRDRGLETQYF.

This chain joins TRBV9 and TRBJ2-2; D is ambiguous. V lost 0 bases to trimming and J lost 1 base, with 4 bases between them. This CDR3 region has 14 residues. CDR1 and CDR2 from the germline V gene are SGDLS and YYNGEE. CDR3 sequence: CASSVAVNTGELFF. In DNA form, the CDR3 reads TGTGCCAGCAGCGTAGCGGTGAACACCGGGGAGCTGTTTTTT.

This clonotype was observed once. The chain has TRBV9 and TRBJ1-4, with D perhaps TRBD1 (6 bases). V was cut by 0 bases and J by 8 bases, with 14 bases left in between. The CDR3 is 15 amino acids. Looked up from germline, CDR1 is SGDLS and CDR2 is YYNGEE. The CDR3 reads CASSVASGQSEKLFF. DNA of the CDR3: TGTGCCAGCAGCGTAGCTTCTGGACAGTCAGAAAAACTGTTTTTT. The entire variable domain, with the rest obtained from reference TRBV9 and TRBJ1-4, is as follows: DSGVTQTPKHLITATGQRVTLRCSPRSGDLSVYWYQQSLDQGLQFLIQYYNGEERAKGNILERFSAQQFPDLHSELNLSSLELGDSALYFCASSVASGQSEKLFFGSGTQLSVL.

This clonotype is medium-sized within its sample. The chain recombines TRBV29-1 with TRBJ2-7, with 14 bases fitting TRBD2. The CDR3 runs to 12 residues. The junction had 5 bases not matched to a gene; V was cut back by 7 bases and J by 9 bases. Germline V gene lookup returns CDR1 SQVTM and CDR2 ANQGSEA. CDR3 nucleotides: TGCAGCGGCGGACTAGCGGGAGGAAGGCAGTACTTC. The encoded protein is CSGGLAGGRQYF.

This chain joins TRBV7-6 and TRBJ2-1; maybe TRBD2 (6 bases). The CDR3 has 16 residues. Trimming took off 4 bases at V and 3 bases at J, with 16 bases between the two ends. The V gene's germline CDR1 is SGHVS and CDR2 FNYEAQ. The CDR3 is CASSSRLVGGYNEQFF. The CDR3 DNA sequence: TGTGCCAGCAGCTCAAGACTAGTCGGGGGCTACAATGAGCAGTTCTTC.

This clonotype has a count of ten or more. The chain uses TRBV7-2 and TRBJ1-3, with D unresolved. V was pared by 1 base and J by 3 bases, with 13 bases between. The CDR3 totals 16 residues. CDR1 is SGHTA, CDR2 FQGNSA, per germline. The CDR3 protein is CASSLGATRSGNTIYF. As DNA, the CDR3 is TGTGCCAGCAGCTTAGGCGCGACCCGAAGTGGAAACACCATATATTTT. The full variable domain, completed using reference TRBV7-2 and TRBJ1-3, is GAGVSQSPSNKVTEKGKDVELRCDPISGHTALYWYRQSLGQGLEFLIYFQGNSAPDKSGLPSDRFSAERTGGSVSTLTIQRTQQEDSAVYLCASSLGATRSGNTIYFGEGSWLTVV.

The J gene is TRBJ2-5, the V gene TRBV29-1, with a possible D match to TRBD2 (5 bases). The CDR3 extends over 13 amino acids. Trimming stripped 2 bases from V and 4 bases from J, with 11 bases between. Germline assignment: CDR1 SQVTM and CDR2 ANQGSEA. The CDR3 here is CSVEKGVGETQYF. CDR3 DNA: TGCAGCGTTGAAAAGGGAGTGGGAGAGACCCAGTACTTC.

At least ten counts were recorded for this clonotype. The chain recombines TRBV27 with TRBJ1-5; TRBD1 matches 7 bases. The CDR3 totals 16 residues. V shed 6 bases and J 3 bases; nucleotides not matched to a gene: 11. Germline V lookup: CDR1 MNHEY, CDR2 SMNVEV (reference sequence). CDR3 nucleotides: TGTGCCAGCAGATCCCTAGACAGGGCCAACAATCAGCCCCAGCATTTT. Translation: CASRSLDRANNQPQHF.

The gene calls are TRBV20-1 and TRBJ2-1; 9 positions match TRBD2. After removal of 0 bases from V and 6 bases from J, the junction contained 9 bases not matched to a gene. The CDR3 has 16 residues. CDR1 is DFQATT and CDR2 is SNEGSKA in the germline V gene (reference sequence). The chain's CDR3 is CSARELAGHEPNEQFF. The DNA of the CDR3 is TGCAGTGCTAGAGAACTAGCGGGCCACGAACCCAATGAGCAGTTCTTC.

The chain recombines TRBV2 with TRBJ1-6; D is undetermined. The CDR3 runs to 12 residues. Trimming removed 10 bases from V and 1 base from J, with 5 bases in between. CDR1 and CDR2 (germline): SNHLY, FYNNEI. The CDR3 sequence: CATESYNSPLHF. The CDR3 DNA reads as TGTGCCACGGAGTCCTATAATTCACCCCTCCACTTT.

In its sample, this clonotype was seen many times. V and J are TRBV5-4 and TRBJ2-5, with 9 bases fitting TRBD2. With V trimmed by 4 bases and J by 1 base, 5 bases remained unmatched. Germline values: CDR1 SGHNT, CDR2 YYREEE (reference sequence). The CDR3 has 15 residues. The CDR3 DNA is TGTGCCAGCAGCCCGCTAGCGGGAACCCAAGAGACCCAGTACTTC. Translating gives CASSPLAGTQETQYF.

The chain recombines TRBV5-6 with TRBJ1-6; tentatively, D is TRBD1 (6 bases). Germline V gene data show CDR1 as SGHDT and CDR2 as YYEEEE. This CDR3 region has 15 residues. Trimming took 0 bases from V and 10 from J, leaving 14 bases between them. The CDR3 region has the DNA TGTGCCAGCAGCTTGGCCGGGACAAGGGGATCACCCCTCCACTTT. Encoded protein: CASSLAGTRGSPLHF.

This chain connects TRBV29-1 to TRBJ2-1; 7 positions match TRBD1. Germline CDR1 is SQVTM and CDR2 is ANQGSEA. This CDR3 is 13 amino acids long. V lost 7 bases, J lost 7 bases, and 10 bases stayed unmatched. The CDR3 nucleotides read TGCAGCGGCCGACAGGGATTAGGGAATGAGCAGTTCTTC. Its protein is CSGRQGLGNEQFF.

This clonotype was seen ten or more times. The chain couples TRBV5-6 to TRBJ2-2; 13 nucleotides line up with TRBD2. Germline-derived CDR1 and CDR2 are SGHDT and YYEEEE. The CDR3 has 21 residues. Trimming at V came to 3 bases and at J to 0 bases, leaving 14 bases not matched to a gene. The CDR3 region has the DNA TGTGCCAGCAGCTCCCCCCTACTAGCGGGAGGGTCGTTCGCGAACACCGGGGAGCTGTTTTTT. This codes for CASSSPLLAGGSFANTGELFF.

The chain uses TRBV19 and TRBJ2-1; a weak D match, TRBD1 (5 bases). Germline V gene sequence: CDR1 LNHDA, CDR2 SQIVND (reference sequence). The V end lost 3 bases, the J end lost 5 bases, and 5 bases lay between the germline ends. This CDR3 has 12 residues. CDR3 sequence reads: CASSIRDNEQFF. The CDR3 nucleotides are TGTGCCAGTAGTATCAGGGACAATGAGCAGTTCTTC.

The chain is built from TRBV24-1 and TRBJ2-5; a possible D gene is TRBD1 (5 bases). The V end lost 1 base, the J end lost 4 bases, and 12 bases lay between the germline ends. This CDR3 has 15 residues. From germline, CDR1 is KGHDR and CDR2 SFDVKD. The CDR3 DNA follows: TGTGCCACCAGTGATTTAGGGCAGGGAACAGAGACCCAGTACTTC. This translates into CATSDLGQGTETQYF.

This chain links TRBV10-3 with TRBJ2-1, with D perhaps matching TRBD2 (6 bases). The CDR3 consists of 13 residues. Germline lookup yields CDR1 ENHRY and CDR2 SYGVKD. V was cut by 6 bases and J by 8 bases, with 14 bases left in between. The CDR3 DNA reads as TGTGCCATCAGGGCTAGCGTCCGCGATGAGCAGTTCTTC. Encoded protein: CAIRASVRDEQFF.

A single count supports this clonotype. This chain connects TRBV28 to TRBJ2-3; D possibly corresponds to TRBD1 (5 bases). V lost 1 base and J 3 bases, leaving 11 bases between the germline ends. The CDR3 totals 15 residues. The germline gives CDR1 MDHEN, CDR2 SYDVKM. CDR3 in DNA: TGTGCCAGCAGTTTATCAGGGTTGCGGACAGATACGCAGTATTTT. Its protein product is CASSLSGLRTDTQYF.

Here the CDR3 DNA reads TGTGCCAGCAGCATCCAGGGAGGCAGCACAGATACGCAGTATTTT. Its translation is CASSIQGGSTDTQYF. This sequence joins TRBV7-9 and TRBJ2-3, with TRBD2 as a possible D gene (6 bases). With 5 bases removed from V and 0 bases from J, the gap between germline ends came to 12 bases. This CDR3 is built from 15 residues. The germline gives CDR1 SEHNR, CDR2 FQNEAQ (reference sequence).

This clonotype was seen only a few times. CDR3 DNA sequence: TGCGCCAGCAGCTTGGGGGGGGACAGGGAGTTTGGCTACACCTTC. This translates into CASSLGGDREFGYTF. This chain links TRBV5-1 with TRBJ1-2; TRBD1 matches at 9 bases. The germline V gene encodes CDR1 SGHRS and CDR2 YFSETQ. The trim removed 0 bases at V and 7 bases at J, leaving 7 bases unmatched. CDR3 length: 15 amino acids.